This T cell receptor beta chain was obtained from a study of shared clonotypes between healthy human individuals. The CDR3 totals 13 residues. V lost 8 bases to trimming and J lost 6 bases; unmatched junction nucleotides: 10. Germline CDR1 SNHLY, CDR2 FYNNEI. The repertoire was sequenced with immunoSEQ multiplex PCR; TCRdb's copy has only in-frame clones and lacks some. The sample shows approximately 740,000 clones, around 72% of them seen only once. The sequence was obtained from a woman aged 25 to 45 in good health. The J gene is TRBJ2-7, the V gene TRBV2; 7 bases map to TRBD2. Sequencing input: memory CD4+ T cells sorted from blood. The subset is: CD45RA-negative fraction. The chain's CDR3 is CASAFAGDSEQYF. In nucleotides, the CDR3 is TGTGCCAGCGCCTTTGCGGGAGACTCCGAGCAGTACTTC. The variable domain in full, completed from reference TRBV2 and TRBJ2-7, reads EPEVTQTPSHQVTQMGQEVILRCVPISNHLYFYWYRQILGQKVEFLVSFYNNEISEKSEIFDDQFSVERPDGSNFTLKIRSTKLEDSAMYFCASAFAGDSEQYFGPGTRLTVT.